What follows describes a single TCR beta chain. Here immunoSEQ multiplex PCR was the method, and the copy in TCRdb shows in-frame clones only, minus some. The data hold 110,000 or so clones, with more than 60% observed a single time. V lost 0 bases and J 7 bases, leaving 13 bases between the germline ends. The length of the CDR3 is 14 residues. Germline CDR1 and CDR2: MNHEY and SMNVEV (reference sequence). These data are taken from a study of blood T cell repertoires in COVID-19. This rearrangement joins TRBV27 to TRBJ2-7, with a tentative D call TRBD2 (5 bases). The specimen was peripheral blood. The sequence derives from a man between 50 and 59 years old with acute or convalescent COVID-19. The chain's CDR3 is CASSLSPGMGEQYF. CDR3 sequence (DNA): TGTGCCAGCAGTTTATCGCCGGGGATGGGTGAGCAGTACTTC.